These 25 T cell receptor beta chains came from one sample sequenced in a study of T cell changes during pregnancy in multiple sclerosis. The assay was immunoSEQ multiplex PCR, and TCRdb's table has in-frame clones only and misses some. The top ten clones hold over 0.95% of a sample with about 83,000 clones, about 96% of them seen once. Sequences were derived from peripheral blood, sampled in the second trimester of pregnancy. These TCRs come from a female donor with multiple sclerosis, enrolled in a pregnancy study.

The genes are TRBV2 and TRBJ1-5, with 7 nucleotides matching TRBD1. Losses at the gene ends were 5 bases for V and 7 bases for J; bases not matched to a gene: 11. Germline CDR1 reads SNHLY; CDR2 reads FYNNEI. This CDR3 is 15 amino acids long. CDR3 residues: CASSLQGRGNQPQHF. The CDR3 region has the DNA TGTGCCAGCAGTCTACAGGGCAGGGGGAACCAGCCCCAGCATTTT.

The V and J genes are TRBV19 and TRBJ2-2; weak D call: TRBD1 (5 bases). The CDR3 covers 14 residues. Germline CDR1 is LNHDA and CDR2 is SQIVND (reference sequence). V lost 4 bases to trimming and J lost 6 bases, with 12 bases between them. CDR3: CASSTPMTAGELFF. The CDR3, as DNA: TGTGCCAGTAGTACACCTATGACAGCCGGGGAGCTGTTTTTT.

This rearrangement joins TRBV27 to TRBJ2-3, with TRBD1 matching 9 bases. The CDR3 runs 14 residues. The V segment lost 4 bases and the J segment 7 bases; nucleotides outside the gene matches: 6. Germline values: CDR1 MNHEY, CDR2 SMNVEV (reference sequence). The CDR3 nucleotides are TGTGCCAGCAGTTCAATGGGACAGGGCCATACGCAGTATTTT. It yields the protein CASSSMGQGHTQYF.

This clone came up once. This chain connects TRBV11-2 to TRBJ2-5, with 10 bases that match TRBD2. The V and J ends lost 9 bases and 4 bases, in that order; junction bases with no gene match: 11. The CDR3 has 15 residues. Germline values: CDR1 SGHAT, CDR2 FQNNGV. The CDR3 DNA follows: TGTGCCAGGGGGGGGCTAGCGGGGGAGCGAGAGACCCAGTACTTC. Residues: CARGGLAGERETQYF.

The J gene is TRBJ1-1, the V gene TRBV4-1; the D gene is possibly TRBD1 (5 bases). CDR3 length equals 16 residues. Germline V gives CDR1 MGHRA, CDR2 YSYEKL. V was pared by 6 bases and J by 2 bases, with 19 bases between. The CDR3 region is CASRYFLTGENTEAFF. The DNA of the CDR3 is TGCGCCAGCAGGTATTTCTTAACGGGGGAAAACACTGAAGCTTTCTTT.

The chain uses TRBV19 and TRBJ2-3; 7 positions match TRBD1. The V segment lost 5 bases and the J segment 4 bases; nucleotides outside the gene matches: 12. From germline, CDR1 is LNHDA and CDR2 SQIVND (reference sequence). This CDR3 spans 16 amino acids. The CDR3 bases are TGTGCCAGTAGTCCAAGACAGGGTCTGGTAGCAGATACGCAGTATTTT. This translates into CASSPRQGLVADTQYF.

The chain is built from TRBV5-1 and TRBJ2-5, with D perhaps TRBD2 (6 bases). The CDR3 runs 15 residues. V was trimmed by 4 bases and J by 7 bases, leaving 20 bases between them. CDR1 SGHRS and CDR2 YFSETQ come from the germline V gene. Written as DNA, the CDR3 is TGCGCCAGCAGCCGGCTCCCTAGCGAGAGAGGGACCCAGTACTTC. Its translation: CASSRLPSERGTQYF.

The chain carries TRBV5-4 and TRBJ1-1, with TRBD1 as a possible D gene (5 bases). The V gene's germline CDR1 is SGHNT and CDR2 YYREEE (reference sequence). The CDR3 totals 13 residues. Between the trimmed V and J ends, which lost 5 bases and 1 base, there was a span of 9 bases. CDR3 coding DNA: TGTGCCAGCAGTTCGACAGAGAACACTGAAGCTTTCTTT. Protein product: CASSSTENTEAFF.

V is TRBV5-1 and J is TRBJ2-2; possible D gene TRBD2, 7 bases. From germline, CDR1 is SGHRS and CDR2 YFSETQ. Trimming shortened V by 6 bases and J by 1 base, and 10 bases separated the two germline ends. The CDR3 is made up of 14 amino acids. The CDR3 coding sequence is TGCGCCAGCACGGGGGGCGTGAACACCGGGGAGCTGTTTTTT. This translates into CASTGGVNTGELFF.

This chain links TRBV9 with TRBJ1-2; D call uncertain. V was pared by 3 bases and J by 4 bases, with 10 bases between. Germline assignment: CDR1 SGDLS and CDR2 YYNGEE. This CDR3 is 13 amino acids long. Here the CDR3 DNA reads TGTGCCAGCAGCGCAAGAGGACTCTATGGCTACACCTTC. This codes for CASSARGLYGYTF.

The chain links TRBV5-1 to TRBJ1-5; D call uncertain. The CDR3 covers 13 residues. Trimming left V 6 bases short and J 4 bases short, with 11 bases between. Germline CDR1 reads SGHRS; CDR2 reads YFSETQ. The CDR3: CASTSGGNQPQHF. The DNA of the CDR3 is TGCGCCAGCACCTCTGGCGGTAATCAGCCCCAGCATTTT.

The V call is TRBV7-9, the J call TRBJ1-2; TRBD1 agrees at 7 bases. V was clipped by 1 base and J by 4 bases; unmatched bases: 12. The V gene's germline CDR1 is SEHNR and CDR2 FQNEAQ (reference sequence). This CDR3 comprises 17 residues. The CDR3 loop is CASSLVRTPGTVYGYTF. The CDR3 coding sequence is TGTGCCAGCAGCTTAGTAAGAACCCCCGGGACAGTCTATGGCTACACCTTC.

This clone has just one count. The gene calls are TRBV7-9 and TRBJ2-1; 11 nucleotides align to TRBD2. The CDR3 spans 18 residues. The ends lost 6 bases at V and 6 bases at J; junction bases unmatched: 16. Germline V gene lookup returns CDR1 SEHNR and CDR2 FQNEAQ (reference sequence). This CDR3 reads CASSPWTSGLGSLNEQFF. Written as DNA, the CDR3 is TGTGCCAGCAGTCCGTGGACTAGCGGGCTAGGGTCCCTCAATGAGCAGTTCTTC.

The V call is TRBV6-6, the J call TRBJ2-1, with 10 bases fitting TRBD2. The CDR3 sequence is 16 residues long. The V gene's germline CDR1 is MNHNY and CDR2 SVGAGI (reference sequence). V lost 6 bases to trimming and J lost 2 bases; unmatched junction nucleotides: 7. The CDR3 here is CASSPRGLAAYNEQFF. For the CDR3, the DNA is TGTGCCAGCAGCCCAAGAGGACTAGCGGCCTACAATGAGCAGTTCTTC.

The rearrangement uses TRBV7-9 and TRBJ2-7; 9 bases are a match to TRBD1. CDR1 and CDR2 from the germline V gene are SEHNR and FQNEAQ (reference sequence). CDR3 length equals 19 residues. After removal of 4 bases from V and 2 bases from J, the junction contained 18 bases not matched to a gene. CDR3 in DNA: TGTGCCAGCAGCTCCCGGGGTCCGACAGGGGGAATGAACGCCTACGAGCAGTACTTC. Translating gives CASSSRGPTGGMNAYEQYF.

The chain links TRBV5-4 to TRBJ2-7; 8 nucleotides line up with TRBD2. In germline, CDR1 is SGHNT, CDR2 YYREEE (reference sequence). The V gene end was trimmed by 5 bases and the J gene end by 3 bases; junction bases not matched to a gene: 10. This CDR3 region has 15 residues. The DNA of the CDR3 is TGTGCCAGCAGTAAAGGACTAGCCGCAAACTACGAGCAGTACTTC. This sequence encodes CASSKGLAANYEQYF.

CDR3 protein: CASSQGLAGAYEQYF. In nucleotides, the CDR3 is TGCGCCAGCAGCCAAGGACTAGCGGGGGCCTACGAGCAGTACTTC. The chain uses TRBV4-1 and TRBJ2-7; 12 bases agree with TRBD2. V was pared by 1 base and J by 2 bases, with 0 bases of the junction left unmatched. Germline loops: CDR1 MGHRA, CDR2 YSYEKL. CDR3 length equals 15 residues.

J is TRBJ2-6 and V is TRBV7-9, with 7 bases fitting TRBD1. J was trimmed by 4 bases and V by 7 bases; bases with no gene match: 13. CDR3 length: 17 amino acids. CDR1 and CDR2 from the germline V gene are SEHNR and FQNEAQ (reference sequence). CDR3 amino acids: CASTPRTGGVGANVLTF. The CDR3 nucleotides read TGTGCCAGCACCCCCAGGACAGGTGGGGTGGGGGCCAACGTCCTGACTTTC.

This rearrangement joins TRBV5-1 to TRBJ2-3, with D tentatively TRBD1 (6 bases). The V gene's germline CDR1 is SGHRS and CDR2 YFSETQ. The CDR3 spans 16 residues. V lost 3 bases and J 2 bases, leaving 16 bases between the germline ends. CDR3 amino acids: CASSWPQGYDTDTQYF. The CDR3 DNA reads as TGCGCCAGCAGCTGGCCACAGGGCTACGACACAGATACGCAGTATTTT.

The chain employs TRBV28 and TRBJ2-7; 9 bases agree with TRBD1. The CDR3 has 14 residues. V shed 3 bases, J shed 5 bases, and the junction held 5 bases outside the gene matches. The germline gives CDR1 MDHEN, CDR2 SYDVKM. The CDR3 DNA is TGTGCCAGCAGTTTCCCGGGACAGGGACACGAGCAGTACTTC. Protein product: CASSFPGQGHEQYF.

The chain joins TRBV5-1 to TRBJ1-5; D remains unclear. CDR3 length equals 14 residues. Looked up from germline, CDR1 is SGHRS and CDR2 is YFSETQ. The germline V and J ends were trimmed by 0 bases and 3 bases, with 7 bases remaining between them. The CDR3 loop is CASSLGTANQPQHF. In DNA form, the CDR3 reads TGCGCCAGCAGCTTGGGAACTGCCAATCAGCCCCAGCATTTT.

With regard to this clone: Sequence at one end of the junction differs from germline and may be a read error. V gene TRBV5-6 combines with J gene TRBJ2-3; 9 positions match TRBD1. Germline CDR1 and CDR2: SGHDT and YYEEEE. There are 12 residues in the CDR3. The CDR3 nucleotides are TGTGCCGGCAGCTTGAAAATGGGACAGGGCTATTTT. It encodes CAGSLKMGQGYF.

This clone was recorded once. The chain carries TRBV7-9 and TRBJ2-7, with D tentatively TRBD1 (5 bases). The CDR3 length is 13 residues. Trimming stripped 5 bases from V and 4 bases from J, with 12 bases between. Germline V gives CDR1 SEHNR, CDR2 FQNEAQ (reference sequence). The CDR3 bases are TGTGCCAGCAGCCCCCCGGCAGGGTACGAGCAGTACTTC. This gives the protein CASSPPAGYEQYF.

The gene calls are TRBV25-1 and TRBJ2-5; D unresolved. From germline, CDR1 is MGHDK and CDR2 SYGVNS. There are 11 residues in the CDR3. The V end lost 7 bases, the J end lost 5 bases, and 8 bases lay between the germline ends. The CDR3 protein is CASIIGETQYF. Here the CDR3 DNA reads TGTGCCAGCATCATCGGGGAGACCCAGTACTTC.

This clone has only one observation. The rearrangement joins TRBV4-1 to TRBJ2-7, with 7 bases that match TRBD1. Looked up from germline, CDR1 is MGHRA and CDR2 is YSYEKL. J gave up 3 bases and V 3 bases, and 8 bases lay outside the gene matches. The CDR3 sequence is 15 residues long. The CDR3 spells CASSQITGEVYEQYF. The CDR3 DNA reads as TGCGCCAGCAGCCAGATTACAGGGGAAGTCTACGAGCAGTACTTC.